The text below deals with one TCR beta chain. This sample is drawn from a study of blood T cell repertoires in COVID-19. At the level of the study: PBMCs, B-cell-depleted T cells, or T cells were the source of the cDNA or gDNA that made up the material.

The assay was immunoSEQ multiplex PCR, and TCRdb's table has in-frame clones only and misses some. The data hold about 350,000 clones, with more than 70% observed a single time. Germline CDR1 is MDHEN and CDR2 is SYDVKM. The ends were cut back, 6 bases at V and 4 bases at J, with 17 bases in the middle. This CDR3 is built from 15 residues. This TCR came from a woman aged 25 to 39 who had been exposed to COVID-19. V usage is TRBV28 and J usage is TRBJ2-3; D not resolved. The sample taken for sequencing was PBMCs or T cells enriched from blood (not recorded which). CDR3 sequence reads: CASSPPIRAPDTQYF. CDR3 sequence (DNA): TGTGCCAGCAGCCCGCCCATCCGCGCTCCAGATACGCAGTATTTT.